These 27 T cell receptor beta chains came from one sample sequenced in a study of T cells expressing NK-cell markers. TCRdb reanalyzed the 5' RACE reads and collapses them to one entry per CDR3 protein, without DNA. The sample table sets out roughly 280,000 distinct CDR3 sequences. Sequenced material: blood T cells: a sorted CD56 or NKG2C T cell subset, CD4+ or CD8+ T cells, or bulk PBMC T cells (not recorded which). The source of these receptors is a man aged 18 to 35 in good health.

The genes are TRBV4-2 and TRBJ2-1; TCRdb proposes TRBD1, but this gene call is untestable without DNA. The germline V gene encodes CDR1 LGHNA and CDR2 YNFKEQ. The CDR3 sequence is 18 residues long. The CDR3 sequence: CASSQAGQSPSSYNEQFF.

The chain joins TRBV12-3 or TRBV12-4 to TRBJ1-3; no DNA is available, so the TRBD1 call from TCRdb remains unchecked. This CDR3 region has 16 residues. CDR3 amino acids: CASSLGGGPSGNTIYF.

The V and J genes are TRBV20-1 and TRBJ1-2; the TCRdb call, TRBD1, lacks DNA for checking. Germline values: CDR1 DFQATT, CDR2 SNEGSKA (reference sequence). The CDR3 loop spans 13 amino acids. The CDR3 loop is CSAGGQGKGGYTF.

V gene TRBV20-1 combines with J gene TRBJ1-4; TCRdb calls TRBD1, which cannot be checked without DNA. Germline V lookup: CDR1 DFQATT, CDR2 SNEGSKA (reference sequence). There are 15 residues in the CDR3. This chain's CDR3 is CSARDAGRVGEKLFF.

The CDR3 here is CAGGGATEAFF. V is TRBV12-3 or TRBV12-4 and J is TRBJ1-1. The CDR3 loop spans 11 amino acids.

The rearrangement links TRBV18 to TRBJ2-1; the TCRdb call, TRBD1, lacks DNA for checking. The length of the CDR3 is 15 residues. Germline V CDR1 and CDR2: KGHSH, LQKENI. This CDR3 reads CASSSRGQGWNEQFF.

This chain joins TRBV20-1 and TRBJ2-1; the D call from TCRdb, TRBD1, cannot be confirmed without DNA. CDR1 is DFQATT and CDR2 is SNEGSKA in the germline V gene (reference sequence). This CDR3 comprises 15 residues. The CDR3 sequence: CSAWPQQGHENEQFF.

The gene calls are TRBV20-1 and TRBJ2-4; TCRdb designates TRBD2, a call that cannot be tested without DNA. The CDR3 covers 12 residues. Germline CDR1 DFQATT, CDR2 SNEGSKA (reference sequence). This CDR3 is CSARPSADIQYF.

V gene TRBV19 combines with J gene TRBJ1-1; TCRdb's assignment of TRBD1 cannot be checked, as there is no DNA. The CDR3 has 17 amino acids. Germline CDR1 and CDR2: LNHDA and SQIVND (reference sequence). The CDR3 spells CASSSGTGASLNTEAFF.

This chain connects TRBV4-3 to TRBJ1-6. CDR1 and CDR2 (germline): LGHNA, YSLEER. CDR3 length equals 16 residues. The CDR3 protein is CASSQDAADYNSPLHF.

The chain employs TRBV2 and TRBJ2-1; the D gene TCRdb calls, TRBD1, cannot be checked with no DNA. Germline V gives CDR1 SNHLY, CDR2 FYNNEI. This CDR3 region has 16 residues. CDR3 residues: CASRVRVQINGGEQFF.

CDR3 amino acids: CASSYERDLEQFF. The V call is TRBV6-2 or TRBV6-3, the J call TRBJ2-1; TCRdb reports TRBD2, a call that lacks DNA to check it against. This CDR3 spans 13 amino acids. From germline, CDR1 is MNHEY and CDR2 SVGEGT.

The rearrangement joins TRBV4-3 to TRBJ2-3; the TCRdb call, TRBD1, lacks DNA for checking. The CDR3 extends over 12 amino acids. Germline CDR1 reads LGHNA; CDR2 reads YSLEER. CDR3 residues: CASSQPGSTQYF.

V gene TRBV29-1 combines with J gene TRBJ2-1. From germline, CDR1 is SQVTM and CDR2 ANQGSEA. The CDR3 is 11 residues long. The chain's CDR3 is CSVGRENEQFF.

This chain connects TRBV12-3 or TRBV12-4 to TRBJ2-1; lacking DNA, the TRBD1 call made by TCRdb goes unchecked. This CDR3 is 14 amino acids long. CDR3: CASQRDRDGNEQFF.

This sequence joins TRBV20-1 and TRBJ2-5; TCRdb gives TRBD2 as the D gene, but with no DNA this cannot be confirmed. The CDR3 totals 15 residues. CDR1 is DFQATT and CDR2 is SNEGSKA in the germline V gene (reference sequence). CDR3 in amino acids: CSAALLAGVGETQYF.

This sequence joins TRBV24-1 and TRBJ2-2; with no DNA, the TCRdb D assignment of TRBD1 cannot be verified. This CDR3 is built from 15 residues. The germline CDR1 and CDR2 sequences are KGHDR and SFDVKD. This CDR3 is CATSDWGAEARELFF.

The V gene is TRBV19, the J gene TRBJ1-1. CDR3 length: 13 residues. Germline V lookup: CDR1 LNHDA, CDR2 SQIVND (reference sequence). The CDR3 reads CASSIVGGAYAFF.

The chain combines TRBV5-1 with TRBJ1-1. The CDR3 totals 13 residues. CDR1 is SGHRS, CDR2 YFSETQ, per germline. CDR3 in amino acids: CASSRDGNTEAFF.

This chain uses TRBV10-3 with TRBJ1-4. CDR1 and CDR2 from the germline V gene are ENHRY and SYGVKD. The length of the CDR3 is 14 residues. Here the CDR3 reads CAIREGWNNEKLFF.

The CDR3 protein is CASKPTPDYEQYF. The rearrangement joins TRBV5-1 to TRBJ2-7; TCRdb's D gene call, TRBD1, goes unchecked for lack of DNA. The germline V gene encodes CDR1 SGHRS and CDR2 YFSETQ. The CDR3 has 13 amino acids.

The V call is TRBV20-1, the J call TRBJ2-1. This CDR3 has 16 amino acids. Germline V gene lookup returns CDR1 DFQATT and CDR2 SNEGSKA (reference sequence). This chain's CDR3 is CSARDPRVGSYNEQFF.

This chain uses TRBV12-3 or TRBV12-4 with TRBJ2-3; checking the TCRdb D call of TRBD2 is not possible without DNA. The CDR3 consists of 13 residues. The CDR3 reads CASDRADTDTQYF.

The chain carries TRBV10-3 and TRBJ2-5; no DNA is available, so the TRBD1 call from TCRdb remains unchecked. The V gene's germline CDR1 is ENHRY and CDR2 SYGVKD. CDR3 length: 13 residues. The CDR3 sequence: CASGQGVFETQYF.

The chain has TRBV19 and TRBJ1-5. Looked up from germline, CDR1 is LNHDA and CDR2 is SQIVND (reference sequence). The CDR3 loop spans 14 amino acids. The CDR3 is CASSTGQPFQPQHF.

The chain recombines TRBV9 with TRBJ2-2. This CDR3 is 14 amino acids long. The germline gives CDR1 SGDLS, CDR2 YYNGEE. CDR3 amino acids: CASSAPKNTGELFF.

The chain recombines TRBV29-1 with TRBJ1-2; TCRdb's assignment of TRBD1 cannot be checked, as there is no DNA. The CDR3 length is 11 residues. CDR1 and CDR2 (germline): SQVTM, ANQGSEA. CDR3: CSVQGEHGYTF.